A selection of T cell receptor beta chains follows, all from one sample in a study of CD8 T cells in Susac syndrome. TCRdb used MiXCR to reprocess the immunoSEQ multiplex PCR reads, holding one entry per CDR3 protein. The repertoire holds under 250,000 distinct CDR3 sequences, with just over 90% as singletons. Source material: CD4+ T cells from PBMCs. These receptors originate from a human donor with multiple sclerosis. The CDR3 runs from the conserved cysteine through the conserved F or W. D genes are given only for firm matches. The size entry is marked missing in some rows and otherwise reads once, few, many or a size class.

TGTGCCAGCAACGAACAGGGCTATAATTCACCCCTCCACTTT,CASNEQGYNSPLHF,TRBJ1-6,NA,NA,TRBV6-5
TGCGCCAGCAGCTTGGGGCGCAGCTCTGGAAACACCATATATTTT,CASSLGRSSGNTIYF,TRBJ1-3,few,NA,TRBV5-1
TGTGCCAGCAGCCTCCAGGGTAAATTGGGCAATGAGCAGTTCTTC,CASSLQGKLGNEQFF,TRBJ2-1,once,NA,TRBV7-9
TGTGCCAGCAGTTTAAGACTAGGTGGAGAGACCCAGTACTTC,CASSLRLGGETQYF,TRBJ2-5,NA,NA,TRBV27
TGCAGTGCCCTAGAGGCGGTGAGCGGGGGAGGGACAGATACGCAGTATTTT,CSALEAVSGGGTDTQYF,TRBJ2-3,NA,TRBD2,TRBV20-1
TGTGCCAGCAGCTTAACCGGACCCCGAGAAGCTTTCTTT,CASSLTGPREAFF,TRBJ1-1,NA,NA,TRBV7-3
TGCGCCAGCAGCGGGGGGATGGACACTGAAGCTTTCTTT,CASSGGMDTEAFF,TRBJ1-1,NA,NA,TRBV5-1
TGTGCCAGCAGCCCCGGACAGCCAGGGGAGACCCAGTACTTC,CASSPGQPGETQYF,TRBJ2-5,NA,NA,TRBV2
TGCAGTGCTAGAGATTTGCTCCTCGACAATGAAAAACTGTTTTTT,CSARDLLLDNEKLFF,TRBJ1-4,NA,NA,TRBV20-1
TGTGCCGGCAACCGGGGCCCAAATCAGCCCCAGCATTTT,CAGNRGPNQPQHF,TRBJ1-5,NA,NA,TRBV19
TGCGCCAGCAGCTTGGTTAGCGGGAACGTCGGCAATGAGCAGTTCTTC,CASSLVSGNVGNEQFF,TRBJ2-1,NA,TRBD2,TRBV5-1
TGTGCCAGCAGCCAATCTCGGGGGGGGCACTGGAACACTGAAGCTTTCTTT,CASSQSRGGHWNTEAFF,TRBJ1-1,NA,NA,TRBV16
TGTGCCAGCAGTTTACGGAACCCCACCGGGGAGCTGTTTTTT,CASSLRNPTGELFF,TRBJ2-2,NA,NA,TRBV27
TGTGCCAGCAGCTTAGCCCGCGACAGATCGCGACAGGGGGCCGCAGATACGCAGTATTTT,CASSLARDRSRQGAADTQYF,TRBJ2-3,NA,TRBD1,TRBV11-3
TGTGCCAGCAGCCTCCGGACAGGGAAGGCGGATGGCTACACCTTC,CASSLRTGKADGYTF,TRBJ1-2,NA,TRBD1,TRBV3-1
TGTGCCAGCAGTGAAGACAGGGGCGGCGGCTACACCTTC,CASSEDRGGGYTF,TRBJ1-2,NA,TRBD1,TRBV6-1
TGTGCCAGCACTCCAGGGATGGACACTGAAGCTTTCTTT,CASTPGMDTEAFF,TRBJ1-1,NA,NA,TRBV28
TGTGCCAGCAGCTTAGAGTCACAGGGGAAGACCCAGTACTTC,CASSLESQGKTQYF,TRBJ2-5,NA,TRBD1,TRBV7-2
TGTGCCTCGGGACTAGGGCCGAACACCGGGGAGCTGTTTTTT,CASGLGPNTGELFF,TRBJ2-2,NA,TRBD2,TRBV10-3
TGCAGCGTTGTAAGAACTAGCGGGAGATCAGGAAACATTCAGTACTTC,CSVVRTSGRSGNIQYF,TRBJ2-4,NA,TRBD2,TRBV29-1
TGTGCCAGCAGCTTACAGACAGGGGGCCGAGGGTATGAGCAGTTCTTC,CASSLQTGGRGYEQFF,TRBJ2-1,NA,TRBD1,TRBV7-9
TGTGCCAGCAGTTCGATATATAACAGGAACACTGAAGCTTTCTTT,CASSSIYNRNTEAFF,TRBJ1-1,NA,NA,TRBV27
TGTGCCAGTAGTCCGGGACAGGGAATTCGCGGCTCTCAGCCCCAGCATTTT,CASSPGQGIRGSQPQHF,TRBJ1-5,NA,TRBD1,TRBV19
TGCGCCAGCAGCTTGGAGGGACAAATGAACACTGAAGCTTTCTTT,CASSLEGQMNTEAFF,TRBJ1-1,NA,NA,TRBV5-1
TGTGCCACCCTTCACGAAACAGGATTCTCCAATCAGCCCCAGCATTTT,CATLHETGFSNQPQHF,TRBJ1-5,NA,NA,TRBV19
TGTGCCATCAGCAGACTGGCGGGAGAGACCCAGTACTTC,CAISRLAGETQYF,TRBJ2-5,NA,NA,TRBV10-3
TGTGCCAGCAGCCTAAACCCGGGACAGAGCCAAGCTTTCTTT,CASSLNPGQSQAFF,TRBJ1-1,NA,TRBD1,TRBV11-3
TGTGCCACCAGGGAAGGGGTGGGCCAGCCCCAGCATTTT,CATREGVGQPQHF,TRBJ1-5,NA,NA,TRBV6-6
TGTGCCTGGAACGACAGGGAGGGTCAGCCCCAGCATTTT,CAWNDREGQPQHF,TRBJ1-5,NA,TRBD1,TRBV30
TGTGCCAGCAGCTACCCTCTCCAGACGGTGAACACTGAAGCTTTCTTT,CASSYPLQTVNTEAFF,TRBJ1-1,NA,NA,TRBV13
TGTGCCAGCAGGCGAACTAGTCCCGGCACAGATACGCAGTATTTT,CASRRTSPGTDTQYF,TRBJ2-3,few,NA,TRBV6-6
TGTGCCAGCAAGGAGGGAGGCGGAGAGACCCAGTACTTC,CASKEGGGETQYF,TRBJ2-5,NA,NA,TRBV2
TGTGCCAGCAGCTCCCTTAGCGGGGGGGCGGGGGAGACCCAGTACTTC,CASSSLSGGAGETQYF,TRBJ2-5,NA,TRBD2,TRBV7-8
TGTGCAAGTCGCCTACTTTCACCCCTCCACTTT,CASRLLSPLHF,TRBJ1-6,NA,NA,TRBV12-2
TGTGCCAGTAGGCAGGCTTATCGCACAGATACGCAGTATTTT,CASRQAYRTDTQYF,TRBJ2-3,NA,NA,TRBV19
TGTGCCAGCAGCTTAGTGACGGGAGACAATGAAAAACTGTTTTTT,CASSLVTGDNEKLFF,TRBJ1-4,NA,NA,TRBV7-2
TGTGCCATCAGTGAGCCCCCAGGTACCGGCTACGAGCAGTACTTC,CAISEPPGTGYEQYF,TRBJ2-7,once,NA,TRBV10-3
TGTGCCAGCAGCTTAGACGGCCTGACGGAGCAGTACTTC,CASSLDGLTEQYF,TRBJ2-7,NA,NA,TRBV11-2
TGTGCCAGCAGCCAACAGTTGGCGGGTCGGCTGTATTTT,CASSQQLAGRLYF,TRBJ2-3,NA,NA,TRBV14